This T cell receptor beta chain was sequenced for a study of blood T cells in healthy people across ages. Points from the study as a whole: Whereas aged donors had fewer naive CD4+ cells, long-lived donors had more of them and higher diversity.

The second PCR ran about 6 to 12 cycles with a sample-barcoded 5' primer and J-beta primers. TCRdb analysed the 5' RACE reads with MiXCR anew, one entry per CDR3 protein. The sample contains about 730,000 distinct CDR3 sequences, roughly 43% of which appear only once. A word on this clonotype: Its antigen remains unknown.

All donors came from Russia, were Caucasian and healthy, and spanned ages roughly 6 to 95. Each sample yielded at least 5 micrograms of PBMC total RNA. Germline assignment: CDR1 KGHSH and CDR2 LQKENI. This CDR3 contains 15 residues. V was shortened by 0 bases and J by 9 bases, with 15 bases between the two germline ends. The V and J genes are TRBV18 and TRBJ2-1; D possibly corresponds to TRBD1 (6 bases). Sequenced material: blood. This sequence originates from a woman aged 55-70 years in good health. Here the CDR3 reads CASSPPTGEGGEQFF. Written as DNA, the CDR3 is TGTGCCAGCTCACCACCGACAGGCGAAGGAGGTGAGCAGTTCTTC.